This TCR beta chain emerged from a study of OX40 agonist ivuxolimab in advanced cancers. Regarding the study in general: Ivuxolimab, which targeted the costimulatory receptor OX40 (CD134), was an agonistic, fully human IgG2 monoclonal antibody. Intravenous ivuxolimab was administered to patients every 2 weeks at six dose levels: 0.01, 0.1, 0.3, 1.5, 3 and 10 mg/kg. Of the approximately 50 dose-escalation patients, hepatocellular carcinoma was present in about 20, melanoma in roughly 15, renal cell carcinoma in 9 and head and neck cancer in 9. The dose-escalation cohort was around 83% male with a mean age of approximately 60 years, ranging from roughly 20 to 80. Prior anti-PD-1, anti-PD-L1 or anti-CTLA-4 therapy was permitted, and checkpoint inhibitors had been received by approximately 39% of dose-escalation patients. Three dose-escalation patients achieved partial responses, one with hepatocellular carcinoma and two with cutaneous melanoma. Peripheral TCRbeta sequencing aimed to test whether ivuxolimab altered TCR sequence diversity and caused clonal T-cell expansion. The monotherapy dose-escalation portion (N of about 50 patients) of the phase I ivuxolimab trial is reported in the paper. Broad study findings and their caveats: After ivuxolimab, expanded clones were on average more numerous among CD8+ T cells than among CD4+ T cells. At doses of 0.1 to 3.0 mg/kg, clonal expansion of both CD4+ and CD8+ T cells in blood was seen between baseline and week 6. The antigen specificity of the clonally expanded peripheral T cells was not determined. Low levels of normalized T-cell clonal expansion were also seen in some patients who did not respond. Partial responders in the 0.1-3.0 mg/kg groups had among the lowest normalized peripheral clonal expansion, especially among CD8+ T cells.

Genomic DNA was isolated from the sorted cells so that the TCRbeta CDR3 region could be sequenced. The immunoSEQ Assay was used to sequence the TCRbeta CDR3 regions. TCRdb took over this immuneACCESS table, retaining in-frame rearrangements with V and J assigned. Such tables are incomplete; in checked studies, under half of the missing clones stem from an unresolved V gene, and the remainder is unexplained. The sample has about 33,000 clones on record, approximately 84% of them singletons. Clones ranked in the top ten supply about 22% of the sample. The trial excluded patients who had a history of autoimmune disease or were on systemic immunosuppression. Peripheral blood for TCR sequencing was drawn from every dose cohort at baseline, at cycle 4 day 1 and at cycle 7 day 1. The samples were taken from a phase I, first-in-human, multicenter, open-label dose-escalation trial of ivuxolimab. The trial enrolled adults with locally advanced or metastatic head and neck squamous cell, hepatocellular, melanoma or renal cell carcinoma. Before TCR sequencing, CD4+ T cells and CD8+ T cells from peripheral blood were sorted into separate populations.

Comments on this clone: The clone's antigen remains unknown. Per-base quality was not reported, and no clone a single base away is much larger than it.

There are 11 amino acids in the CDR3, from cysteine to phenylalanine inclusive. Only CDR3 DNA remains: 33 bases, in frame from the first base. V and J are truncated by 2 bases and 7 bases respectively, leaving an intervening sequence of 5 bases. The germline V gene provides CDR1 MNHEY and CDR2 SVGAGI. This chain is built from TRBV6-5 and TRBJ1-2; no confident D gene assignment can be made. Source: CD4+ or CD8+ T cells sorted from blood, taken in a trial of the OX40 agonist ivuxolimab. This sequence was found in an adult with an advanced solid tumor such as melanoma, head and neck, liver or kidney cancer. The nucleotides read TGTGCCAGCAGTTACGGTTCTGGCTACACCTTC. Its translation reads: CASSYGSGYTF.